Following are 17 T cell receptor beta chains from one sample sequenced in a study of blood T cell repertoires in COVID-19. Sequenced by immunoSEQ multiplex PCR; TCRdb stores in-frame clones only, minus some. The sample lists about 89,000 clones, 75% to 90% occurring once. The sample consisted of peripheral blood. These receptor sequences come from a man of 80 years or more with active or convalescent COVID-19.

The table lists this clone with a few counts. The chain combines TRBV3-1 (or the pseudogene TRBV3-2) with TRBJ1-2; D is ambiguous. The germline V gene encodes CDR1 LGHDT and CDR2 YNNKEL (reference sequence). The V end was cut by 1 base, the J end by 7 bases, with 13 bases between. The CDR3 totals 14 residues. The CDR3 DNA reads as TGTGCCAGCAGCCAAGGAAACTGGGAGATTGGCTACACCTTC. Its translation is CASSQGNWEIGYTF.

This chain joins TRBV4-3 and TRBJ2-5; TRBD2 matches at 7 bases. Germline trimming cut 0 bases from V and 9 bases from J; bases unmatched to any gene: 16. There are 17 residues in the CDR3. In germline, CDR1 is LGHNA, CDR2 YSLEER. The CDR3 reads CASSQDLERGRLAAQYF. In DNA form, the CDR3 reads TGCGCCAGCAGCCAAGATTTAGAGCGGGGTCGGCTTGCGGCCCAGTACTTC.

The V gene is TRBV7-9, the J gene TRBJ1-2, with no clear D. Between the trimmed V and J ends, which lost 5 bases and 2 bases, there was a span of 6 bases. Germline-derived CDR1 and CDR2 are SEHNR and FQNEAQ (reference sequence). CDR3 length equals 12 residues. CDR3 residues: CASSIQNYGYTF. The CDR3 DNA reads TGTGCCAGCAGCATCCAGAACTATGGCTACACCTTC.

The chain recombines TRBV7-2 with TRBJ1-1, with a possible D match to TRBD1 (5 bases). The CDR3 is 14 amino acids. Germline CDR1 SGHTA, CDR2 FQGNSA. Trimming took 5 bases from V and 3 from J, leaving 13 bases between them. The chain's CDR3 is CASSKNQGYTEAFF. CDR3 DNA: TGTGCCAGCAGCAAAAATCAGGGCTACACTGAAGCTTTCTTT.

The gene calls are TRBV4-1 and TRBJ2-1; TRBD2 matches 9 bases. CDR1 MGHRA and CDR2 YSYEKL come from the germline V gene. The CDR3 is 17 residues long. V shed 0 bases, J shed 7 bases, and the junction held 10 bases outside the gene matches. CDR3 DNA sequence: TGCGCCAGCAGCCAAGAAAAGGCTAGCGGGACTAGGAATGAGCAGTTCTTC. Translating it yields CASSQEKASGTRNEQFF.

This sequence joins TRBV28 and TRBJ2-7; 8 bases are a match to TRBD1. The CDR3 has 14 residues. The junction had 8 bases not matched to a gene; V was cut back by 5 bases and J by 5 bases. The V gene's germline CDR1 is MDHEN and CDR2 SYDVKM. The chain's CDR3 is CASSLTGVFHEQYF. The CDR3 DNA follows: TGTGCCAGCAGTCTGACAGGGGTGTTCCACGAGCAGTACTTC.

V and J are TRBV18 and TRBJ2-7; possible D gene TRBD1, 5 bases. The CDR3 loop spans 13 amino acids. The V end lost 3 bases, the J end lost 6 bases, and 12 bases lay between the germline ends. The germline V gene has CDR1 KGHSH and CDR2 LQKENI. In DNA form, the CDR3 reads TGTGCCAGCTCACCGGGGCTCGTCGGCGAGCAGTACTTC. This codes for CASSPGLVGEQYF.

The chain links TRBV28 to TRBJ2-7, with TRBD2 identical over 11 bases. After removal of 7 bases from V and 3 bases from J, the junction contained 8 bases not matched to a gene. From germline, CDR1 is MDHEN and CDR2 SYDVKM. The CDR3 is 15 amino acids. This chain's CDR3 is CASTGGTSGFYEQYF. Written as DNA, the CDR3 is TGTGCCAGCACCGGCGGGACTAGCGGTTTCTACGAGCAGTACTTC.

This clone was seen just once. The chain uses TRBV5-5 and TRBJ1-1; TRBD1 is a possible D gene (5 bases). The germline V and J ends were trimmed by 4 bases and 1 base, with 8 bases remaining between them. Germline assignment: CDR1 SGHKS and CDR2 YYEKEE (reference sequence). The CDR3 length is 13 residues. For the CDR3, the DNA is TGTGCCAGCAGCGCAGGGTGGAACACTGAAGCTTTCTTT. It translates to CASSAGWNTEAFF.

The chain employs TRBV18 and TRBJ1-2; 7 bases map to TRBD1. This CDR3 has 14 residues. The germline V gene has CDR1 KGHSH and CDR2 LQKENI. With 1 base clipped from V and 8 bases from J, the junction kept 7 bases outside the gene matches. The CDR3 is CASSPLTGIEGYTF. CDR3 nucleotides: TGTGCCAGCTCACCACTGACAGGGATTGAAGGCTACACCTTC.

The chain uses TRBV5-1 and TRBJ2-7; a possible D gene is TRBD2 (5 bases). Germline CDR1 is SGHRS and CDR2 is YFSETQ. This CDR3 is 14 amino acids long. The V and J ends lost 0 bases and 7 bases respectively, with 14 bases between them. The CDR3 loop is CASSLEAVRPEQYF. As DNA, the CDR3 is TGCGCCAGCAGCTTGGAAGCGGTGCGCCCAGAGCAGTACTTC. The full variable domain, in which reference TRBV5-1 and TRBJ2-7 provide the parts outside the CDR3, is KAGVTQTPRYLIKTRGQQVTLSCSPISGHRSVSWYQQTPGQGLQFLFEYFSETQRNKGNFPGRFSGRQFSNSRSEMNVSTLELGDSALYLCASSLEAVRPEQYFGPGTRLTVT.

The DNA of the CDR3 is TGTGCCAGCAGCGTGGGAGGAGCGGGAGGATACAATGAGCAGTTCTTC. Translation gives CASSVGGAGGYNEQFF. V and J are TRBV5-4 and TRBJ2-1, with TRBD2 identical over 9 bases. The CDR3 is made up of 16 amino acids. Germline V gene data show CDR1 as SGHNT and CDR2 as YYREEE (reference sequence). Trimming cost V 4 bases and J 4 bases; bases outside gene matches: 9.

The genes are TRBV27 and TRBJ2-6, with D possibly matching TRBD1 (6 bases). Per germline, CDR1 MNHEY and CDR2 SMNVEV (reference sequence). Trimming pared 5 bases from V and 1 base from J, leaving 9 bases between. The CDR3 has 15 residues. Here the CDR3 reads CASSKRGSGANVLTF. As DNA, the CDR3 is TGTGCCAGCAGTAAAAGGGGGTCTGGGGCCAACGTCCTGACTTTC. Full variable domain (missing parts from reference TRBV27 and TRBJ2-6): EAQVTQNPRYLITVTGKKLTVTCSQNMNHEYMSWYRQDPGLGLRQIYYSMNVEVTDKGDVPEGYKVSRKEKRNFPLILESPSPNQTSLYFCASSKRGSGANVLTFGAGSRLTVL.

The V gene is TRBV10-1, the J gene TRBJ1-1; tentative D call: TRBD1 (6 bases). This CDR3 contains 14 residues. The germline V gene has CDR1 WNHNN and CDR2 SYGVQD (reference sequence). Deletions cut 5 bases from V and 1 base from J, with 11 bases between. This chain's CDR3 is CASSRGRKNTEAFF. The DNA for the CDR3 is TGCGCCAGCAGTAGGGGGAGAAAGAACACTGAAGCTTTCTTT.

The chain links TRBV24-1 to TRBJ2-1, with 10 bases aligning to TRBD2. V was pared by 5 bases and J by 6 bases, with 9 bases of the junction left unmatched. The CDR3 has 16 amino acids. Germline CDR1 KGHDR, CDR2 SFDVKD. Here the CDR3 DNA reads TGTGCCACCAGTGTGCTAGCGGGAGATCGGAGCAATGAGCAGTTCTTC. Protein sequence: CATSVLAGDRSNEQFF.

This chain links TRBV3-1 (or the pseudogene TRBV3-2) with TRBJ2-2, with unresolved D. Germline V gene lookup returns CDR1 LGHDT and CDR2 YNNKEL (reference sequence). CDR3 length: 12 amino acids. The germline V and J ends were trimmed by 3 bases and 8 bases, with 7 bases remaining between them. Here the CDR3 DNA reads TGTGCCAGCAGCCACCGGTCTGGGGAGCTGTTTTTT. Its translation is CASSHRSGELFF.

The chain has TRBV5-1 and TRBJ1-2; TRBD1 agrees at 12 bases. In germline, CDR1 is SGHRS, CDR2 YFSETQ. V shed 4 bases and J 5 bases; nucleotides not matched to a gene: 6. The CDR3 spans 15 residues. As DNA, the CDR3 is TGCGCCAGCAGCGAGGGACAGGGGGCTGGGTATGGCTACACCTTC. It encodes CASSEGQGAGYGYTF. The full variable domain, completed using reference TRBV5-1 and TRBJ1-2, is KAGVTQTPRYLIKTRGQQVTLSCSPISGHRSVSWYQQTPGQGLQFLFEYFSETQRNKGNFPGRFSGRQFSNSRSEMNVSTLELGDSALYLCASSEGQGAGYGYTFGSGTRLTVV.